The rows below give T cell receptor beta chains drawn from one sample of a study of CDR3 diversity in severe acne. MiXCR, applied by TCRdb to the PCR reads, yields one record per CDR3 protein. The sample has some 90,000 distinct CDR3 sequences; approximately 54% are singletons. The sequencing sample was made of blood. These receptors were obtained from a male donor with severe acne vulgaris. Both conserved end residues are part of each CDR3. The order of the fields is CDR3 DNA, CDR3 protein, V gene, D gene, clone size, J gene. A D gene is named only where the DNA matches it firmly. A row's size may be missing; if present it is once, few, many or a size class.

TGCGCCAGCAGCCAAGATGCCGGGGGAGATACGCAGTATTTT | CASSQDAGGDTQYF | TRBV4-1 | NA | NA | TRBJ2-3
TGCGCCAGCGAGGGGAGGCTGAACACTGAAGCTTTCTTT | CASEGRLNTEAFF | TRBV10-2 | NA | NA | TRBJ1-1
TGTGCCAGCAGTGGAGGGGCGCTTGGCTACACCTTC | CASSGGALGYTF | TRBV2 | NA | many | TRBJ1-2
TGTGCCAGCAGCTTTTTTGAGGCTGAAGCTTTCTTT | CASSFFEAEAFF | TRBV5-6 | NA | NA | TRBJ1-1
TGTGCCAGCAGTCTGGTAGTTAACGACGAGCAGTACTTC | CASSLVVNDEQYF | TRBV14 | NA | NA | TRBJ2-7
TGTGCCATCAGTGAAGCTAGCGCCTACGAGCAGTACTTC | CAISEASAYEQYF | TRBV10-3 | NA | NA | TRBJ2-7
TGTGCCAGCAGAAACATCGGGGGATCCTACGAGCAGTACTTC | CASRNIGGSYEQYF | TRBV25-1 | NA | many | TRBJ2-7
TGTGCCACCAGCGCGACAGGGGTATCAAATGGAGAAAAACTGTTTTTT | CATSATGVSNGEKLFF | TRBV15 | TRBD1 | NA | TRBJ1-4
TGTGCCACCAGTGATCACAAGACCGCCAACTACGAGCAGTACTTC | CATSDHKTANYEQYF | TRBV24-1 | NA | few | TRBJ2-7
TGTGCCAGCAGCTGGGGACAGGCTAACTATGGCTACACCTTC | CASSWGQANYGYTF | TRBV7-2 | TRBD1 | once | TRBJ1-2
TGTGCCACCAGTGATAGGGACAGGGCAGAGACCCAGTACTTC | CATSDRDRAETQYF | TRBV24-1 | TRBD1 | NA | TRBJ2-5
TGTGCCAGCAGTATGACCTCGTTCGGTTCACCCCTCCACTTT | CASSMTSFGSPLHF | TRBV25-1 | NA | once | TRBJ1-6
TGCAGTGCTGAGAGCGGGAGGGGGGCCGGGGAGCTGTTTTTT | CSAESGRGAGELFF | TRBV20-1 | TRBD2 | medium-sized | TRBJ2-2
TGTGCCAGCAGCTTACAGGGGGCCGAGGAGACCCAGTACTTC | CASSLQGAEETQYF | TRBV5-5 | TRBD1 | NA | TRBJ2-5
TGTGCCACCAGTGATTTTATCGTATCCGGGGAGCTGTTTTTT | CATSDFIVSGELFF | TRBV24-1 | NA | NA | TRBJ2-2
TGTGCCACCAGCAGCCGACGAATAGACAGGGGGGAGGAGACCCAGTACTTC | CATSSRRIDRGEETQYF | TRBV15 | TRBD1 | NA | TRBJ2-5
TGTGCCATCAGTGGGACCGCATCTAACTATGGCTACACCTTC | CAISGTASNYGYTF | TRBV10-3 | NA | NA | TRBJ1-2
TGCGCCAGCAGCTTGGCCAGGGGAGCGGGAGTAGCAGATACGCAGTATTTT | CASSLARGAGVADTQYF | TRBV5-1 | TRBD2 | many | TRBJ2-3
TGTGCCAGCAGGTACATAGGGCTAGAGGGTAATGAGCAGTTCTTC | CASRYIGLEGNEQFF | TRBV6-5 | NA | NA | TRBJ2-1
TGTGCCAGTAGTCGACCACAGGGAGGTACTGAAGCTTTCTTT | CASSRPQGGTEAFF | TRBV19 | NA | NA | TRBJ1-1
TGTGCCAGCGCGACAGGGGGCATTGAGCAGTACTTC | CASATGGIEQYF | TRBV6-1 | TRBD1 | many | TRBJ2-7
TGTGCCAGCAGGAGCGGAGCGGGAGGGGCCTACGAGCAGTACTTC | CASRSGAGGAYEQYF | TRBV7-9 | TRBD2 | once | TRBJ2-7
TGTGCCACCAGTGACCCCTCGGCACGGGAAGCCAATCAGCCCCAGTACTTC | CATSDPSAREANQPQYF | TRBV24-1 | NA | few | TRBJ2-5
TGTGCCAGTACGCCACTGCAGGGAAGTAATCAGCCCCAGCATTTT | CASTPLQGSNQPQHF | TRBV19 | NA | few | TRBJ1-5
TGCGCCAGCAGCCAAGCGTCGGGAATGGAGACCCAGTACTTC | CASSQASGMETQYF | TRBV4-1 | NA | few | TRBJ2-5
TGTGCCACCAGTGCTAGAGAGGTCGGCGAGACCCAGTACTTC | CATSAREVGETQYF | TRBV24-1 | NA | NA | TRBJ2-5
TGCAGTGCAAAACCCAGGGGCCAACATGATACGCAGTATTTT | CSAKPRGQHDTQYF | TRBV20-1 | NA | NA | TRBJ2-3
TGTGCCAGCAGTCCGGGGACAGGGGGCTATTCACCCCTCCACTTT | CASSPGTGGYSPLHF | TRBV28 | TRBD1 | once | TRBJ1-6
TGCAGTGCTAGAGATTTAGCCCGGCCTGGAAACACCATATATTTT | CSARDLARPGNTIYF | TRBV20-1 | NA | many | TRBJ1-3
TGTGCCACCAGTGACTGGACTAGCGGGTCCCTTAGGCGGACAGATACGCAGTATTTT | CATSDWTSGSLRRTDTQYF | TRBV24-1 | TRBD2 | NA | TRBJ2-3
TGCGCCAGCAGCCCACAGGGTTTGGGTGGCTACACCTTC | CASSPQGLGGYTF | TRBV4-1 | NA | NA | TRBJ1-2
TGTGCCACCAGTGATTTATCAGGGGTCGGGGAGACCCAGTACTTC | CATSDLSGVGETQYF | TRBV24-1 | NA | many | TRBJ2-5
TGCAGCGTTGTGTTAGCGGGAGGGGGTAACAATGAGCAGTTCTTC | CSVVLAGGGNNEQFF | TRBV29-1 | TRBD2 | many | TRBJ2-1
TGTGCCAGCAGCTTAGAGACAGGGGTTGTCTACGAGCAGTACTTC | CASSLETGVVYEQYF | TRBV7-2 | TRBD1 | few | TRBJ2-7
TGCAGCGTTGTAACAGGGGGCGGGAACACTGAAGCTTTCTTT | CSVVTGGGNTEAFF | TRBV29-1 | TRBD1 | NA | TRBJ1-1
TGCGCCAGCAGGCCTCAAGGTTATCCTATATCCAATGAGCAGTTCTTC | CASRPQGYPISNEQFF | TRBV5-1 | NA | NA | TRBJ2-1
TGTGCCAGCAGCGATCAGGGGGCTGGCACCGGGGAGCTGTTTTTT | CASSDQGAGTGELFF | TRBV5-1 | TRBD1 | few | TRBJ2-2
TGTGCCAGCAGTTACGGGACAGGGGGCACTGAAGCTTTCTTT | CASSYGTGGTEAFF | TRBV28 | TRBD1 | NA | TRBJ1-1
TGTGCCAGCAGCTTAGTGGGTCCCGGGGAGCTGTTTTTT | CASSLVGPGELFF | TRBV7-2 | NA | many | TRBJ2-2
TGTGCCAGCAGTCGATGGACAGGCATGAACACTGAAGCTTTCTTT | CASSRWTGMNTEAFF | TRBV10-3 | TRBD1 | NA | TRBJ1-1
TGTGCCAGCAGCCCGGGGACTCCGGGGGTTCGTGGCTACACCTTC | CASSPGTPGVRGYTF | TRBV5-8 | NA | few | TRBJ1-2